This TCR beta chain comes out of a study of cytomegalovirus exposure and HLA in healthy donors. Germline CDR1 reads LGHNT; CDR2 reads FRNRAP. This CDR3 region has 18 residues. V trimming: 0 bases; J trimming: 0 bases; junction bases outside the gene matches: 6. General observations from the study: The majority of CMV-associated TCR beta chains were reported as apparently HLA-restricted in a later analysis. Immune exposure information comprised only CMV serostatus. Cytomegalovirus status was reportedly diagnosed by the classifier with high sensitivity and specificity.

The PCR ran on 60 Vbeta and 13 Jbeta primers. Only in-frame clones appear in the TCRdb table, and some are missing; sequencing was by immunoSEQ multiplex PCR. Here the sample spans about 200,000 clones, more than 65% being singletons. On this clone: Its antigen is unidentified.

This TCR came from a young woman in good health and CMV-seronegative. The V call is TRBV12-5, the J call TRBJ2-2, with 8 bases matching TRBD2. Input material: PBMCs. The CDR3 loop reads CASGLVAGGRTNTGELFF. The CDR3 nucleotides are TGTGCTAGTGGTTTGGTGGCGGGCGGGAGGACGAACACCGGGGAGCTGTTTTTT.